The T cell receptor beta chain under discussion was sequenced for a study of blood T cell repertoires in COVID-19. TCRdb's copy holds only in-frame clones and misses some; the assay was immunoSEQ multiplex PCR. Of some 300,000 clones listed, just under 90% are singletons. With 4 bases removed from V and 6 bases from J, the gap between germline ends came to 18 bases. CDR3 length: 15 amino acids. Germline V CDR1 and CDR2: KGHDR, SFDVKD. This clone was detected only once. The sample was peripheral blood. This sequence joins TRBV24-1 and TRBJ2-7; D is possibly TRBD1 (9 bases). The sequence derives from a woman aged 45-60 years with COVID-19, enrolled during active disease. CDR3 nucleotide sequence: TGTGCCACCAGTGACCCAGTAGCGGGACAGGGCGAGCAGTACTTC. Encoded protein: CATSDPVAGQGEQYF.